This T cell receptor beta chain was found in a study of T-cell reconstitution after alpha-beta-depleted transplantation in children. Whole-study findings and limits: In patients about two months after transplant, alpha-beta T cells reportedly arose from several hundred expanded graft clones.

Trimming removed 2 bases from V and 5 bases from J, with 9 bases in between. CDR3 size: 13 residues. This clonotype was seen repeatedly, ten times or more. Its matching antigen is unknown. Unique molecular identifiers were incorporated during preparation of the TCRbeta library. TCRdb ran MiXCR on the PCR reads and lists one entry per CDR3 protein. Of some 150,000 distinct CDR3 sequences detected, roughly 9% appear once; the ten largest clones hold 15% to 20%. This receptor was obtained from a female patient between 2 and 15 years old who had a stem cell transplant for congenital amegakaryocytic thrombocytopenia, so the T cells may come from the graft donor. The sample consisted of PBMCs, mostly from graft donor cells, taken 180 days after TCRalphabeta/CD19-depleted stem cell transplant. The J gene is TRBJ1-1, the V gene TRBV12-3 or TRBV12-4; possibly TRBD1 for D (5 bases). The CDR3 region is CASSLYQGTEAFF. CDR3 nucleotides: TGTGCCAGCAGTTTATATCAGGGAACTGAAGCTTTCTTT.